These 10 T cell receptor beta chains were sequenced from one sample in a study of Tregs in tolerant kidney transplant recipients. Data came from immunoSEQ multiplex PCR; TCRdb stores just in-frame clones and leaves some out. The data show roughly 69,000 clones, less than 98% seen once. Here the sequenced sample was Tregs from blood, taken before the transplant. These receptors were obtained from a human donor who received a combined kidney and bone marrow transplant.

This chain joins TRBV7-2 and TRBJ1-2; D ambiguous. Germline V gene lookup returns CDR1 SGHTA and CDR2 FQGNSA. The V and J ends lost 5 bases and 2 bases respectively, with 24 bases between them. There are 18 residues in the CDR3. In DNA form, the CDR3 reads TGTGCCAGCAGCCTTCGGCGGCCCGACCCTCCCTCCAACTATGGCTACACCTTC. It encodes CASSLRRPDPPSNYGYTF.

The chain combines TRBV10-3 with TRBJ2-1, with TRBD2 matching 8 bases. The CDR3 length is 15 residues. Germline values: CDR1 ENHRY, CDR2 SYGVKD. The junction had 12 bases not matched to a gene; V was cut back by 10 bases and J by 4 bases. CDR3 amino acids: CATTKDAGGYNEQFF. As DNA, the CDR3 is TGTGCCACGACCAAGGACGCGGGAGGATACAATGAGCAGTTCTTC.

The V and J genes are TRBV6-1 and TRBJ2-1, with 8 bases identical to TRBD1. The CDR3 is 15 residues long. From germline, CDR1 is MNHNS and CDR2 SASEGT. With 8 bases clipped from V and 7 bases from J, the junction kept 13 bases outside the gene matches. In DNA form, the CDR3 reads TGTGCCAGCGCCCGAAGACAGGGGTTTTTTAATGAGCAGTTCTTC. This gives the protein CASARRQGFFNEQFF.

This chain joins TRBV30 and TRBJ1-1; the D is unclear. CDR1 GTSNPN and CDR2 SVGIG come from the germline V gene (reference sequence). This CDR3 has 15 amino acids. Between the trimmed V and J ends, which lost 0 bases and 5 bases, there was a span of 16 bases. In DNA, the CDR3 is TGTGCCTGGAGTGTACTCGATTTCTCGGGAACTGAAGCTTTCTTT. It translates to CAWSVLDFSGTEAFF.

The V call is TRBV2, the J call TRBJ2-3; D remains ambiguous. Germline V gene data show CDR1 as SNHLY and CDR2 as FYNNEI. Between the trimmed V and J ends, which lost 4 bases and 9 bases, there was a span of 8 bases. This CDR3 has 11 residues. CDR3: CASSAERTQYF. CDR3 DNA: TGTGCCAGCAGTGCAGAACGAACGCAGTATTTT.

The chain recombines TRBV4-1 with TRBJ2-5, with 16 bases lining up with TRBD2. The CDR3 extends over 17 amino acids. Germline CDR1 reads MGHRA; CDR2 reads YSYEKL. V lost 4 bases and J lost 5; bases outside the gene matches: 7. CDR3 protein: CASSLGLAGGPGETQYF. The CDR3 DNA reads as TGCGCCAGCAGCCTGGGACTAGCGGGAGGGCCGGGGGAGACCCAGTACTTC.

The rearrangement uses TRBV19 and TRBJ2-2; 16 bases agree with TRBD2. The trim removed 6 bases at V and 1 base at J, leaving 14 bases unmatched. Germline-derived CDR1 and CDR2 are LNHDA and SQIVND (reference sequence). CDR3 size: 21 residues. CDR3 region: CASRRGLAGGPRGWNTGELFF. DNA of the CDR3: TGTGCCAGTAGGCGGGGACTAGCGGGAGGGCCCCGCGGTTGGAACACCGGGGAGCTGTTTTTT.

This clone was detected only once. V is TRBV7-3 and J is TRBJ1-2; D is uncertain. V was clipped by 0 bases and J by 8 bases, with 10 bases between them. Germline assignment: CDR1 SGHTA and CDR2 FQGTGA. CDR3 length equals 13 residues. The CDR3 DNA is TGTGCCAGCAGCTTAACGGCAAACGGGGGCTACACCTTC. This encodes CASSLTANGGYTF.

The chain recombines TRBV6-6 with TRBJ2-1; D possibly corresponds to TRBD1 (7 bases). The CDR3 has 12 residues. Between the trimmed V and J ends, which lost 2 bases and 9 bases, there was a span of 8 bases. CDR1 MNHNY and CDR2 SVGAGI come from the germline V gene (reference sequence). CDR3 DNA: TGTGCCAGCAGTTACCAGGGGGGTGAGCAGTTCTTC. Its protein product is CASSYQGGEQFF.

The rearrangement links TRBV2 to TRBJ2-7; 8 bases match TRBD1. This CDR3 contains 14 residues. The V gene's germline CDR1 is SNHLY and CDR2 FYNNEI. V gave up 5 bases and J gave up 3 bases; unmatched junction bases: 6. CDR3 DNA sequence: TGTGCCAGCAGTTACAGACAGGGGAGCTACGAGCAGTACTTC. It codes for CASSYRQGSYEQYF. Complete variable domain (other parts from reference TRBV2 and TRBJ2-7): EPEVTQTPSHQVTQMGQEVILRCVPISNHLYFYWYRQILGQKVEFLVSFYNNEISEKSEIFDDQFSVERPDGSNFTLKIRSTKLEDSAMYFCASSYRQGSYEQYFGPGTRLTVT.